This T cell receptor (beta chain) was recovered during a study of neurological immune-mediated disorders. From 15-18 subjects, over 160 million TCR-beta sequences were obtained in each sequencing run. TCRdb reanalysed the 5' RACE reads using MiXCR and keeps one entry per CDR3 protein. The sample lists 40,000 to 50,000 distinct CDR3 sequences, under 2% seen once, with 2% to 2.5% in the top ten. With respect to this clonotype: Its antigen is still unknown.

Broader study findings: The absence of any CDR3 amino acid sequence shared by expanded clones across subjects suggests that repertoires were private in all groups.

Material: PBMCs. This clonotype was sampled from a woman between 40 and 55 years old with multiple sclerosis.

Here the CDR3 reads CASSQDRGKGFTGYTF. The DNA of the CDR3 is TGTGCCAGCAGCCAAGATCGAGGAAAGGGCTTTACGGGCTACACCTTC. The genes are TRBV14 and TRBJ1-2; D is ambiguous. The CDR3 is made up of 16 amino acids. V was trimmed by 0 bases and J by 8 bases, leaving 19 bases between them. CDR1 is SGHDN, CDR2 FVKESK, per germline. The variable domain in full, completed from reference TRBV14 and TRBJ1-2, reads EAGVTQFPSHSVIEKGQTVTLRCDPISGHDNLYWYRRVMGKEIKFLLHFVKESKQDESGMPNNRFLAERTGGTYSTLKVQPAELEDSGVYFCASSQDRGKGFTGYTFGSGTRLTVV.